The present TCR beta chain was sequenced within a study of CD8 T cells in ankylosing spondylitis. Regarding the study as a whole: Matched ankylosing spondylitis synovial fluid reportedly contained a significantly enriched population of disease-linked clones. About 8 highly homologous variants made up a TCR beta motif that seemed to typify ankylosing spondylitis blood.

Molecular-barcoded quantitative 5'-RACE produced these TCR beta libraries. MiXCR, run by TCRdb on the 5' RACE reads, gives a single entry per CDR3 protein. Among 250,000 to 300,000 distinct CDR3 sequences, 20% were seen once, and the ten largest hold around 7.8%. In its sample, this clonotype was seen once. Antigen: not known. This sequence originates from a male donor with ankylosing spondylitis or in good health (not recorded which). The source material was blood, either unsorted or a sorted T cell fraction (not recorded which).

This CDR3 reads CTSSLRTGKNYEQYV. In DNA, the CDR3 is TGTACCAGCAGTTTACGGACAGGGAAAAACTACGAGCAGTACGTC. This chain connects TRBV27 to TRBJ2-7; 8 nucleotides agree with TRBD1. The CDR3 has 15 residues. From germline, CDR1 is MNHEY and CDR2 SMNVEV (reference sequence).